The rows below give T cell receptor beta chains drawn from one sample of a study of CD8 T cells in ankylosing spondylitis. Each CDR3 protein gets one entry after TCRdb re-called the 5' RACE reads with MiXCR. The sample contains some 250,000 distinct CDR3 sequences, around 11% of which appear only once. The sequenced sample consisted of blood, either unsorted or a sorted T cell fraction (not recorded which). These receptors all come from a male donor with ankylosing spondylitis or in good health (not recorded which). Both conserved end residues are part of each CDR3. Fields, in order: D gene, clone size, V gene, J gene, CDR3 DNA, CDR3 protein. A D gene is named only where the DNA matches it firmly. Clone size appears in some rows only: once, few, many, or a class for an expanded clone.

D: -; size: -; V: TRBV10-1; J: TRBJ2-1; DNA: TGCGCCAGCAGTGAGGGAGGGTATTCCTACAATGAGCAGTTCTTC; CDR3: CASSEGGYSYNEQFF
D: TRBD2; size: -; V: TRBV6-5; J: TRBJ2-3; DNA: TGTGCCAGCAGTTACCTCCCTCTAGGGACTAGCCGAACAGGTACGCAGTATTTT; CDR3: CASSYLPLGTSRTGTQYF
D: -; size: many; V: TRBV10-2; J: TRBJ2-3; DNA: TGCGCCAGCACCACTAGGACGGACACAGATACGCAGTATTTT; CDR3: CASTTRTDTDTQYF
D: -; size: -; V: TRBV11-2; J: TRBJ1-3; DNA: TGTGCCAGCAGCCCACCTCGGTTCTCTGGAAACACCATATATTTT; CDR3: CASSPPRFSGNTIYF
D: -; size: many; V: TRBV7-2; J: TRBJ2-1; DNA: TGTGCCAGCAGCCAACGATCGGACCCGTACAATGAGCAGTTCTTC; CDR3: CASSQRSDPYNEQFF
D: -; size: many; V: TRBV5-1; J: TRBJ2-7; DNA: TGCGCCAGCAGCTGGTCACGAGGGAACTACGAGCAGTACTTC; CDR3: CASSWSRGNYEQYF
D: TRBD1; size: -; V: TRBV5-1; J: TRBJ1-1; DNA: TGCGCCAGCAGCTGGGGGACAGATGTTGAAGCTTTCTTT; CDR3: CASSWGTDVEAFF
D: -; size: many; V: TRBV27; J: TRBJ2-4; DNA: TGTGCCAGCAGTTTTTCCCCCGCCTACATTCAGTACTTC; CDR3: CASSFSPAYIQYF
D: -; size: many; V: TRBV25-1; J: TRBJ2-3; DNA: TGTGCCAGCGTCAGTATAGGGCAGGACCCAGATACGCAGTATTTT; CDR3: CASVSIGQDPDTQYF
D: -; size: many; V: TRBV5-1; J: TRBJ2-1; DNA: TGCGCCAGCAGCGACCACAATGAGCAGTTCTTC; CDR3: CASSDHNEQFF
D: TRBD2; size: many; V: TRBV5-1; J: TRBJ2-1; DNA: TGCGCCAGCAGCCTCGAAGCGGGGGCCCAATACAATGAGCAGTTCTTC; CDR3: CASSLEAGAQYNEQFF
D: -; size: many; V: TRBV9; J: TRBJ2-3; DNA: TGTGCCAGCAGCGTTCCTGGCGGCGGGGGCGGCACAGATACGCAGTATTTT; CDR3: CASSVPGGGGGTDTQYF
D: -; size: -; V: TRBV2; J: TRBJ1-2; DNA: TGTGCCAGCAGTGAAGGACAGTCGGGGGGCGGCTACACCTTC; CDR3: CASSEGQSGGGYTF
D: -; size: many; V: TRBV20-1; J: TRBJ2-1; DNA: TGCAGTGCTAGAGATGGCCGAGGCTCCTACAATGAGCAGTTCTTC; CDR3: CSARDGRGSYNEQFF
D: TRBD2; size: many; V: TRBV6-4; J: TRBJ2-3; DNA: TGTGCCAGCAGTGACGGGGGGGGCACAGATACGCAGTATTTT; CDR3: CASSDGGGTDTQYF
D: -; size: -; V: TRBV29-1; J: TRBJ2-3; DNA: TGCAGCGTCTATTACCTGAATCAGATGGGAGATACGCAGTATTTT; CDR3: CSVYYLNQMGDTQYF
D: -; size: many; V: TRBV7-8; J: TRBJ2-7; DNA: TGTGCCAGCAGCTTAGAAGGCGGTGGGCTAGGCCCCCACGAGCAGTACTTC; CDR3: CASSLEGGGLGPHEQYF
D: -; size: many; V: TRBV18; J: TRBJ2-1; DNA: TGTGCCAGCTCACCGGATACGATACGCGGGGCCTACTTCTTC; CDR3: CASSPDTIRGAYFF
D: -; size: -; V: TRBV12-3/TRBV12-4; J: TRBJ1-2; DNA: TGTGCCAGCAGTTTAGGAGGGGGGAATGGCTACACCTTC; CDR3: CASSLGGGNGYTF
D: TRBD1; size: -; V: TRBV7-8; J: TRBJ2-7; DNA: TGTGCCAGCAGCGTTAATTCTGACAGGGGGTTCTACGAGCAGTACTTC; CDR3: CASSVNSDRGFYEQYF
D: -; size: many; V: TRBV20-1; J: TRBJ2-1; DNA: TGCAGTGCTAGTTTGGCTTACAATGAGCAGTTCTTC; CDR3: CSASLAYNEQFF
D: -; size: -; V: TRBV2; J: TRBJ1-2; DNA: TGTGCCAGCAACATACAGGGAAACTATGGCTACACCTTC; CDR3: CASNIQGNYGYTF
D: TRBD1; size: -; V: TRBV18; J: TRBJ2-3; DNA: TGTGCCAGCTCACCACGGGACAGGGCCACAGATACGCAGTATTTT; CDR3: CASSPRDRATDTQYF
D: -; size: -; V: TRBV6-1; J: TRBJ2-7; DNA: TGTGCCAGCAGGTTGGGGAGACAGAGCTCCTACGAGCAGTACTTC; CDR3: CASRLGRQSSYEQYF
D: -; size: many; V: TRBV20-1; J: TRBJ2-7; DNA: TGCAGTGCTAGACGCGCCGAGCAGGGAACCTACGAGCAGTACTTC; CDR3: CSARRAEQGTYEQYF
D: -; size: few; V: TRBV7-9; J: TRBJ1-3; DNA: TGTGCCAGCAGCCCACGGGGAGGGCTAGAAACCATATATTTT; CDR3: CASSPRGGLETIYF
D: -; size: few; V: TRBV5-1; J: TRBJ2-7; DNA: TGCGCCAGCAGCTTGGGGCCCCGGGCCACCTACGAGCAGTACTTC; CDR3: CASSLGPRATYEQYF
D: TRBD2; size: many; V: TRBV12-3/TRBV12-4; J: TRBJ2-2; DNA: TGTGCCAGCAGGGGAGCGGGAGCTCCCGGGGAGCTGTTTTTT; CDR3: CASRGAGAPGELFF
D: TRBD2; size: -; V: TRBV7-8; J: TRBJ2-3; DNA: TGTGCCAGCAGCTCTAGCGGGGGGCCCACAGATACGCAGTATTTT; CDR3: CASSSSGGPTDTQYF